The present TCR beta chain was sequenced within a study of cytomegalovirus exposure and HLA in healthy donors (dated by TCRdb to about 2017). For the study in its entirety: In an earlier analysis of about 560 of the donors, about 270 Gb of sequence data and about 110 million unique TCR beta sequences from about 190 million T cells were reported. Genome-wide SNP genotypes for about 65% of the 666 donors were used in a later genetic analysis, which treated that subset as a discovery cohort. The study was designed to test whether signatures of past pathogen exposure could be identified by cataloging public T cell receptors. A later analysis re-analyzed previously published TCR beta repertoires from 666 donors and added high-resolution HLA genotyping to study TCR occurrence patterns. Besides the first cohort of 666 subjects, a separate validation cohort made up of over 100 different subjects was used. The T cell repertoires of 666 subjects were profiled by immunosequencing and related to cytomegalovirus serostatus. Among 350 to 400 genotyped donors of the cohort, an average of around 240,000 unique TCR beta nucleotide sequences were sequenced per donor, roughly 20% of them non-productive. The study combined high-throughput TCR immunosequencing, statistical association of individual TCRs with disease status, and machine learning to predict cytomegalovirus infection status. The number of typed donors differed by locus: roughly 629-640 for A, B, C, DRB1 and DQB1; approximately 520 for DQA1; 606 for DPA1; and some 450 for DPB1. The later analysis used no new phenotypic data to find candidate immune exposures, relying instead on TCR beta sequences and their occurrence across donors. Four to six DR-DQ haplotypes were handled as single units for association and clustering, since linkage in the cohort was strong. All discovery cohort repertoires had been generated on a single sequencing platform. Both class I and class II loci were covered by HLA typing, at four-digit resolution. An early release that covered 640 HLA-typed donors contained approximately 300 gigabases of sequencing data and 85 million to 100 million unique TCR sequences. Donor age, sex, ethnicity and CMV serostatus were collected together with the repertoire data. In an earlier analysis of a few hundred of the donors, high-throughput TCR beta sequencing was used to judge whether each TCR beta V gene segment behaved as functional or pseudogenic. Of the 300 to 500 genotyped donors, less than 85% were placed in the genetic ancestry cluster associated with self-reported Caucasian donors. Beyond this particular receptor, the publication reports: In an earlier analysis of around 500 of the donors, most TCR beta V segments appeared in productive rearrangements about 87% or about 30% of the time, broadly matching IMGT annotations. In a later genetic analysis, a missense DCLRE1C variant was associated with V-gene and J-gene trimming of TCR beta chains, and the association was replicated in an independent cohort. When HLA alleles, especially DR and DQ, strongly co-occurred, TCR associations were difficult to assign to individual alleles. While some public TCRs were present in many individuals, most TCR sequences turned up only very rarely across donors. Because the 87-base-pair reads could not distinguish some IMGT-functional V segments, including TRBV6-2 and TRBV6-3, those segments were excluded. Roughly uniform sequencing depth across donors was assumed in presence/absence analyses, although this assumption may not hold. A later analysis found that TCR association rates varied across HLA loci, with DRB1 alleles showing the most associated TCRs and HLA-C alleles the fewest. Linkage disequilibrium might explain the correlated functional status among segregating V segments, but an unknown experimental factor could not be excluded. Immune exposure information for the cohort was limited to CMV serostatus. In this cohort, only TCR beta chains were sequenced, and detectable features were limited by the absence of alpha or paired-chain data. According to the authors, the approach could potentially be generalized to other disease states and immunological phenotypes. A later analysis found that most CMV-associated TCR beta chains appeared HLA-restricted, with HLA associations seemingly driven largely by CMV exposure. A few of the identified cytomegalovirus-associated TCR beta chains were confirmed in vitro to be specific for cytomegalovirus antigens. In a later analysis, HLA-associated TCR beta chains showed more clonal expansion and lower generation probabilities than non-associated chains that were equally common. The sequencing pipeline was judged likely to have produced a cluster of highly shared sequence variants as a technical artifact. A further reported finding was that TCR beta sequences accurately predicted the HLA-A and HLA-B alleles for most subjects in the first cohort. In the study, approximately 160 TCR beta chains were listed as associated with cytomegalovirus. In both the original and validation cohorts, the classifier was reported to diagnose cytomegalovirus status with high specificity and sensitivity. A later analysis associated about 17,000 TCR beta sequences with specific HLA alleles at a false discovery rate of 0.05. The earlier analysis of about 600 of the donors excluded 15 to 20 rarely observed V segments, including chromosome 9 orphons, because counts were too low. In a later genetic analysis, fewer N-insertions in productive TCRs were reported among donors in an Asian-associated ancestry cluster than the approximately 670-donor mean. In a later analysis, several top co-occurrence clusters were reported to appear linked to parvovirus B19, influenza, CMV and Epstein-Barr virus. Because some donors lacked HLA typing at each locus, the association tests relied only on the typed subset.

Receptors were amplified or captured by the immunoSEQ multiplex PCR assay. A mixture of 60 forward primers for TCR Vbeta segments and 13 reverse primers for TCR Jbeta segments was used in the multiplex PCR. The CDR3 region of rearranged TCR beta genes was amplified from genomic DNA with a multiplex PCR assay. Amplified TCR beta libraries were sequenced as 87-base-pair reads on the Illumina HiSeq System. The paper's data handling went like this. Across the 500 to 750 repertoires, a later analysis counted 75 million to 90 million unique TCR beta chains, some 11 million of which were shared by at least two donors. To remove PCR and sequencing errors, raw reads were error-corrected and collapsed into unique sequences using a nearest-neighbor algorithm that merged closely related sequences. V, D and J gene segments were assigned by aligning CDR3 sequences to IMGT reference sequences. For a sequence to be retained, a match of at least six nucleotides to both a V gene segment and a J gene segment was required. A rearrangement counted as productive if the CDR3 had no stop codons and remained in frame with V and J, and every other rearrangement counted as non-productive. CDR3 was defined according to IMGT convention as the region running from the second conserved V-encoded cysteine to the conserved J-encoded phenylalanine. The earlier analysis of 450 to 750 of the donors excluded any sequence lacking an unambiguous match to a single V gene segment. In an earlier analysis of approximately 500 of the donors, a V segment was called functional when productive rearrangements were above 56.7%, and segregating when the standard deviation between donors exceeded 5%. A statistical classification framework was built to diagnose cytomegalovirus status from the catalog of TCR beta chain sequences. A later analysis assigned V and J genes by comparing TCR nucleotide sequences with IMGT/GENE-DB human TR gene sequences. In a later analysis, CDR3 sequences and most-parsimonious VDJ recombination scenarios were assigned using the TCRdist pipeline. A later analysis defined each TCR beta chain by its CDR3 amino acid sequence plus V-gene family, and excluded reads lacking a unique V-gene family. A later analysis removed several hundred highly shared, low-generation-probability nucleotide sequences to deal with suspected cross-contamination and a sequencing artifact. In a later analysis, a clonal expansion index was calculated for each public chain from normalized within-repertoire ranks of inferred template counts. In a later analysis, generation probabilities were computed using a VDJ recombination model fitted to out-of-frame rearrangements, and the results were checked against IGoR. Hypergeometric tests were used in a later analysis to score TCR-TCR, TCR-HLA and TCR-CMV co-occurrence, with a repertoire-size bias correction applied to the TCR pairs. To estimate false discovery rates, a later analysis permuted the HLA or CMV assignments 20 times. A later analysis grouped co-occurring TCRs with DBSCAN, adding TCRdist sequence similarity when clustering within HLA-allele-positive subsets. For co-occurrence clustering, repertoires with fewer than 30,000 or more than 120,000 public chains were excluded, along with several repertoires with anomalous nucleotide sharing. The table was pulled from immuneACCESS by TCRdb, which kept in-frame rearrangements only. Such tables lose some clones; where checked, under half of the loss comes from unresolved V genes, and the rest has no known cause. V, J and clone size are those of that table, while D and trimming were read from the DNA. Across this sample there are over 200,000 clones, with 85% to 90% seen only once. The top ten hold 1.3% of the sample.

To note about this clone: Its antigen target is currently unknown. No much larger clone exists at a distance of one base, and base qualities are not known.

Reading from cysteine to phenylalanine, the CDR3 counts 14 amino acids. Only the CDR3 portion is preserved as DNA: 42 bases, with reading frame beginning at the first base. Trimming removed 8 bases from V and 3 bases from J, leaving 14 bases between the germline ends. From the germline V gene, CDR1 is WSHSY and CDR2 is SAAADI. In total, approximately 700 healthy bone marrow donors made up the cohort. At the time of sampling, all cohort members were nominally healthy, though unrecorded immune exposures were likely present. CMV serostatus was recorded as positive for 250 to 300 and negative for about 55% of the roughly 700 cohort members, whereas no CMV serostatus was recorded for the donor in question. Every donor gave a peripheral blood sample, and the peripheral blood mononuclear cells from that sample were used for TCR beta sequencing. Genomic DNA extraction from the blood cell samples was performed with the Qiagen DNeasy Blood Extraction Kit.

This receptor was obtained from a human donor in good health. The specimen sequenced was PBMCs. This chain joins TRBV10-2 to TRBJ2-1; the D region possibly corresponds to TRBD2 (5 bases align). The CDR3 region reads CASGEDYYYNEQFF. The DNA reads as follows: TGCGCCAGCGGAGAAGACTACTACTACAATGAGCAGTTCTTC.